This T cell receptor (beta chain) comes out of a study of regulatory T cells in long-lasting Graves disease. Time point of the sample: newly diagnosed GD, antithyroid drugs for less than 3 months. There was RNA extracted from PBMCs, and the TCR library was made from it. Assembly of TCR beta libraries relied on iRepertoire HTBI primers together with Arm-PCR of CDR3 regions. In the authors' methods: Among the samples, 60 to 75 TRBV and about 15 TRBJ segments were identified. TCRdb used MiXCR to reprocess the multiplex PCR reads, holding one entry per CDR3 protein. Clone size and V and J calls follow TCRdb, not the original study. The table includes hundreds of thousands of distinct CDR3 sequences, roughly 15% detected once. At least ten counts were recorded for this clonotype. These data were also reused for a study on T cells in Graves' hyperthyroidism and ophthalmopathy. That work adds: Every diagnosis used clinical symptoms, serum thyroxine and TRAb, thyroid ultrasound and orbital computed tomography.

The specimen comprised peripheral blood mononuclear cells (PBMCs), sampled at new diagnosis, from a patient treated with antithyroid drugs. This sequence originates from a man in his late teens or twenties with Graves disease.

This chain's CDR3 is CASSEGLVPFF. The CDR3 DNA reads TGTGCCAGCAGTGAGGGACTAGTTCCGTTCTTC. The gene calls are TRBV6-1 and TRBJ2-1, with TRBD2 matching over 8 bases. The trim removed 3 bases at V and 15 bases at J, leaving 4 bases unmatched. The germline V gene has CDR1 MNHNS and CDR2 SASEGT. The CDR3 length is 11 residues.